What follows is one T cell receptor (beta chain) and its context. Its antigen has not been determined. Base-call qualities are not available, and no considerably larger clone is one nucleotide away. Here V drops 1 base and J drops 4 bases, and the junction holds 4 bases not matched to any gene. Including the terminal cysteine and phenylalanine, the CDR3 comprises 15 residues. The kept DNA is CDR3 alone, 45 bases in frame from the first base. CDR1 is given as LNHDA and CDR2 as SQIVND, both from the germline V gene (reference sequence). TCRbeta CDR3 regions were amplified from genomic DNA using the immunoSEQ Assay, a bias-controlled multiplex PCR. From the authors' description of their analysis: The number of nucleated cells in each sample was estimated by amplification of reference gene primers within the assay. To quantify the absolute abundance of each unique TCRbeta CDR3 rearrangement, sequence reads were collapsed and filtered. For each sample, productive Simpson clonality was calculated as the square root of Simpson's diversity index across productive rearrangements. TCRdb took this table from immuneACCESS and kept in-frame rearrangements with V and J called. Such tables lack part of the clones; where checked against another copy, unresolved V genes explain under half of the gap, and the rest is unexplained. That table is the source of V, J and clone size, and D and trimming were worked out from the DNA. This sample lists about 150,000 clones; around 82% were detected once. Approximately 7% of the sample lies in the top ten.

This entry is derived from a study of blood T cell repertoires in COVID-19 (dated by TCRdb to 2019 to 2021). About the study as a whole: Samples from collaborators originated in the United States, Italy and Spain and spanned both the acute and convalescent phases of COVID-19. The prospective study material was composed of cDNA or gDNA derived from T cells, B-cell-depleted T cells, or PBMCs. Subjects who had been exposed to COVID-19, were actively infected with it, or had recovered from it provided the deeply sampled blood TCRbeta repertoires that made up the dataset. The repertoires were released in a freely available public database meant as a resource for research on the immune response to SARS-CoV-2. Samples came from the ongoing ImmuneRACE study (first 160 participants) plus 1,254 subjects from 6 global collaborators. The sample metadata nearly always contained a de-identified subject ID, COVID-19 status, age in years and sex. Where available, HLA class I and class II types were taken from metadata supplied by the sample provider and were not determined by assay-based typing.

The research as a whole found: The amount of clinical and demographic metadata varied by source and participant and was provided uncurated.

One collaborating source in Seattle enrolled patients during active infection and followed them longitudinally through the course of disease. Each collaborating institution followed its own protocols to collect whole blood in K2EDTA tubes. For TCRbeta analysis, collaborator samples were shipped as frozen whole blood, as isolated PBMCs, or as DNA extracted from either sample type. This TCR was recovered from an elderly man with COVID-19, enrolled during active disease. This chain joins TRBV19 to TRBJ2-5; the junction holds 9 bases that match TRBD1. The sample consisted of peripheral blood. The nucleotide sequence reads TGTGCCAGTAGTATAGGGGACAGGGTGGGAGAGACCCAGTACTTC. It is translated as CASSIGDRVGETQYF.